This T cell receptor beta chain was profiled in a study of cytomegalovirus exposure and HLA in healthy donors. Study-level results: Across donors, most TCRs were seen rarely, yet some public ones were widespread. In a later analysis, first-cohort TCR clusters were found to tend to co-occur in the approximately 120 validation repertoires. The authors enumerated over 150 TCR beta chains as linked to cytomegalovirus. Testing in vitro showed three CMV-associated chains specific for CMV antigens.

The repertoire was sequenced with immunoSEQ multiplex PCR; TCRdb's copy has only in-frame clones and lacks some. The sample has 65,000 to 75,000 clones, 90% to 95% seen once. The CDR3 consists of 14 residues. V shed 7 bases and J 5 bases; nucleotides not matched to a gene: 11. The V gene's germline CDR1 is MDHEN and CDR2 SYDVKM. A remark on this clone: The target antigen is unknown.

The sequence was obtained from a man younger than 35 in good health and CMV-seropositive. Sequenced input: PBMCs. The chain is built from TRBV28 and TRBJ2-7, with TRBD2 matching over 7 bases. CDR3 sequence reads: CASMRAGEFHEQYF. In DNA form, the CDR3 reads TGTGCCAGCATGCGGGCGGGAGAATTCCACGAGCAGTACTTC.